A single sample gave rise to the 3 T cell receptor beta chains below, sequenced in a study of blood T cell repertoires in COVID-19. The repertoire was sequenced with immunoSEQ multiplex PCR; TCRdb's copy has only in-frame clones and lacks some. Here the sample spans 250,000 to 300,000 clones, 90% being singletons. Sequencing was performed on peripheral blood. The receptor source for this set is a woman between 40 and 55 years old with acute or convalescent COVID-19.

This clone was seen only a few times. J is TRBJ1-6 and V is TRBV6-1, with D unresolved. This CDR3 is built from 15 residues. V dropped 2 bases and J dropped 6 bases, with 11 bases sitting between them. Germline-derived CDR1 and CDR2 are MNHNS and SASEGT. Here the CDR3 DNA reads TGTGCCAGCAGTGAAACACAGATCCTTAATTCACCCCTCCACTTT. Translated: CASSETQILNSPLHF.

The CDR3 bases are TGTGCCAGCAGCTTAGTGGGGCCCAGAGGAACTGAAGCTTTCTTT. This gives the protein CASSLVGPRGTEAFF. The chain combines TRBV11-2 with TRBJ1-1; TRBD1 is a possible D gene (5 bases). Germline V CDR1 and CDR2: SGHAT, FQNNGV. Trimming left V 1 base short and J 5 bases short, with 14 bases between. The CDR3 has 15 amino acids.

DNA for the CDR3: TGTGCCACCAGTGATTTCCTCCGGGACAGGGTAACAGATACGCAGTATTTT. This encodes CATSDFLRDRVTDTQYF. The V gene is TRBV24-1, the J gene TRBJ2-3; 9 nucleotides match TRBD1. The CDR3 length is 17 residues. V shed 1 base, J shed 3 bases, and the junction held 7 bases outside the gene matches. CDR1 and CDR2 from the germline V gene are KGHDR and SFDVKD.